The following is a T cell receptor beta chain sequence with its context. This sample was included in a study of T-cell memory formation after mild COVID-19. TCRdb re-called the 5' RACE reads through MiXCR, storing one row per CDR3 protein. The sample lists 300,000 to 350,000 distinct CDR3 sequences; approximately 20% were seen once. This CDR3 region has 13 residues. Germline-derived CDR1 and CDR2 are SGDLS and YYNGEE. Between the trimmed V and J ends, which lost 1 base and 4 bases, there was a span of 8 bases. Sequenced: PBMCs or a T cell subset sorted from them (not recorded which). V is TRBV9 and J is TRBJ2-5; D uncertain. This TCR was sampled from a man aged 18 to 35 who had mild COVID-19 (a few samples of this study predate the infection). Cell type and time point are not known. CDR3 coding DNA: TGTGCCAGCAGCGTATCCTCTGGAGAGACCCAGTACTTC. Residues: CASSVSSGETQYF.